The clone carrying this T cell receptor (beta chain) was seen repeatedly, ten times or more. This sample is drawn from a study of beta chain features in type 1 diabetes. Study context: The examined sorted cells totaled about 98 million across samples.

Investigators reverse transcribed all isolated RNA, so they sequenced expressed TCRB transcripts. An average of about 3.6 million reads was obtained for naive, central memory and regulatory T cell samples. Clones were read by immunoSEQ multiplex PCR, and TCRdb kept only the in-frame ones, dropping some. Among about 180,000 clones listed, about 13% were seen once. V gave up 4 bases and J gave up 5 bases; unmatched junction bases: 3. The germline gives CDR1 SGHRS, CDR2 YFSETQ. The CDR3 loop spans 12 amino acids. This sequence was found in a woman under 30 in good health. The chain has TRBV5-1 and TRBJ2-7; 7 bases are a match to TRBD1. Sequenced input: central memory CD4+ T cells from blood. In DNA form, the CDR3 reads TGCGCCAGCAGCCTTACAGGGGACGAGCAGTACTTC. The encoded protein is CASSLTGDEQYF.